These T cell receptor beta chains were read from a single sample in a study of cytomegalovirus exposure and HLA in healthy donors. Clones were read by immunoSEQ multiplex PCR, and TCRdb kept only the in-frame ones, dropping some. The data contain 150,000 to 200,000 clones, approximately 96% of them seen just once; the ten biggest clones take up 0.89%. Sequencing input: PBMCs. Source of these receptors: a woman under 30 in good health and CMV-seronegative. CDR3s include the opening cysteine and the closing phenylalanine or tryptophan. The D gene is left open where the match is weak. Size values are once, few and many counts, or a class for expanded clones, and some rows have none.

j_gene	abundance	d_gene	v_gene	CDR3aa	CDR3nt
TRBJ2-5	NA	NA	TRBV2	CASSVLGFNDF	TGTGCCAGCAGTGTGCTAGGCTTCAACGACTTC
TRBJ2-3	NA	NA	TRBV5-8	CASSLVGADTDTQYF	TGTGCCAGCAGCTTAGTGGGAGCTGACACAGATACGCAGTATTTT
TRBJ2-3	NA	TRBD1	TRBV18	CASSRIARGNTDTQYF	TGTGCCAGCTCACGGATTGCCAGGGGGAACACAGATACGCAGTATTTT
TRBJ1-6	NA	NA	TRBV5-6	CASSPERDSPLHF	TGTGCCAGCAGCCCAGAGAGGGATTCACCCCTCCACTTT
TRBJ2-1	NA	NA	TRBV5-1	CASSLGGGDSYNEQFF	TGCGCCAGCAGCTTGGGAGGCGGGGACTCCTACAATGAGCAGTTCTTC
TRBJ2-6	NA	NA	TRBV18	CASSATGSGANVLTF	TGTGCCAGCTCAGCGACAGGTTCTGGGGCCAACGTCCTGACTTTC
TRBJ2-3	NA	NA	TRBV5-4	CASSPAVPSTDTQYF	TGTGCCAGCAGCCCGGCGGTGCCGTCCACAGATACGCAGTATTTT
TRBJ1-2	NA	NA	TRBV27	CASSPTGHYGYTF	TGTGCCAGCAGCCCGACAGGCCACTATGGCTACACCTTC
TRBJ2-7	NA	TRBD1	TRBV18	CASSPRTGGHEQYF	TGTGCCAGCTCACCGAGGACAGGGGGCCACGAGCAGTACTTC
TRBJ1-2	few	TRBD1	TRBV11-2	CASSLDRGRGYTF	TGTGCCAGCAGCTTAGACAGGGGGCGTGGCTACACCTTC
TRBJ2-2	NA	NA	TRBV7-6	CASSFLTRAGELFF	TGTGCCAGCAGCTTCTTAACTAGGGCCGGGGAGCTGTTTTTT
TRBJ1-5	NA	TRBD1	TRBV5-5	CASSLGGTGGQPQHF	TGTGCCAGCAGCTTGGGCGGGACAGGCGGCCAGCCCCAGCATTTT
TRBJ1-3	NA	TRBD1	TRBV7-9	CASSHNRDRAGNTIYF	TGTGCCAGCAGTCATAACCGGGACAGGGCTGGAAACACCATATATTTT
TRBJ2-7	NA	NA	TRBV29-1	CSARAVSSYEQYF	TGCAGCGCGAGGGCGGTCAGCTCCTACGAGCAGTACTTC
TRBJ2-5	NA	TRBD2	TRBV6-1	CASRSGGQETQYF	TGTGCCAGCCGTAGCGGGGGACAAGAGACCCAGTACTTC
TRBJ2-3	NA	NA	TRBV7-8	CASSLVTSDTQYF	TGTGCCAGCAGCTTAGTGACTTCCGATACGCAGTATTTT
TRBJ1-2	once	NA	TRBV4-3	CASSQDINYGYTF	TGCGCCAGCAGCCAGGACATCAACTATGGCTACACCTTC
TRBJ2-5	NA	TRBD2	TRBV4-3	CASSQDLGLAQETQYF	TGCGCCAGCAGCCAAGATTTAGGACTAGCGCAAGAGACCCAGTACTTC
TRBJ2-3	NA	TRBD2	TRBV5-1	CASSLGGLAADTQYF	TGCGCCAGCAGCTTGGGGGGACTAGCCGCAGATACGCAGTATTTT
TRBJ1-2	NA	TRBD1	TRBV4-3	CASSLGTGGANYGYTF	TGCGCCAGCAGCCTCGGGACAGGGGGAGCTAACTATGGCTACACCTTC
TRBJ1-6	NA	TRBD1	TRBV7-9	CASSLNGTGNSPLHF	TGTGCCAGCAGCTTAAACGGGACAGGGAATTCACCCCTCCACTTT
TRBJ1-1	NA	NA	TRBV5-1	CASSLEGRGDTEAFF	TGCGCCAGCAGCTTGGAGGGGCGGGGCGACACTGAAGCTTTCTTT
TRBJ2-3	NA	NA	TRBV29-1	CSVEPKPTDTQYF	TGCAGCGTTGAACCAAAGCCCACAGATACGCAGTATTTT
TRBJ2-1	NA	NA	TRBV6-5	CASSLGQSSYNEQFF	TGTGCCAGCAGTTTAGGACAGTCTTCCTACAATGAGCAGTTCTTC
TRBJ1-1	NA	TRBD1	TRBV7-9	CASSKDRGLTEAFF	TGTGCCAGCAGTAAGGACAGGGGGCTTACTGAAGCTTTCTTT
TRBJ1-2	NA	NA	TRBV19	CASTANFGISGYTF	TGTGCCAGTACCGCGAATTTCGGGATCTCTGGCTACACCTTC
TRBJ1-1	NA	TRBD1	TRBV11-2	CASSWDRGDTEAFF	TGTGCCAGCAGCTGGGACAGGGGGGACACTGAAGCTTTCTTT
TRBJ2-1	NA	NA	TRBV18	CASSWTVYNEQFF	TGTGCCAGCTCCTGGACAGTATACAATGAGCAGTTCTTC
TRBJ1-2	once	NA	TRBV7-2	CASSLGPTPSRGYTF	TGTGCCAGCAGCTTAGGGCCAACTCCCTCGAGGGGCTACACCTTC
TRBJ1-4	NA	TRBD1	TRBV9	CASSEGQQRNEKLFF	TGTGCCAGCAGCGAGGGACAGCAGCGTAATGAAAAACTGTTTTTT